The 14 T cell receptor beta chains presented below share a single source sample, sequenced in a study of T cell changes during pregnancy in multiple sclerosis. Using immunoSEQ multiplex PCR, the repertoire was profiled, and TCRdb retains in-frame clones only, with some absent. This table holds about 94,000 clones, roughly 93% found once. This material consisted of peripheral blood, taken in the third trimester of pregnancy. These receptors were collected from a female donor with multiple sclerosis, enrolled in a pregnancy study.

Note on this clone: The junction differs from germline at one of its ends, possibly a read error. This chain links TRBV7-9 with TRBJ1-4; a weak D match, TRBD1 (5 bases). The length of the CDR3 is 15 residues. The germline V gene has CDR1 SEHNR and CDR2 FQNEAQ (reference sequence). As DNA, the CDR3 is TGTGCCAACAGCATCTCAGGGCAAAGTAATGAAAAACTGTTTTTT. Amino acids: CANSISGQSNEKLFF.

To note about this clone: Other DNA sequences in the sample encode the same CDR3. The V and J genes are TRBV7-9 and TRBJ2-3; D is unresolved. The CDR3 runs 14 residues. Germline V gene sequence: CDR1 SEHNR, CDR2 FQNEAQ (reference sequence). V lost 2 bases and J lost 0, with 6 bases in between. The CDR3: CASSLSQSTDTQYF. CDR3 DNA sequence: TGTGCCAGCAGCTTAAGTCAGAGCACAGATACGCAGTATTTT.

The CDR3 sequence: CASSSAWTGGNEKLFF. The CDR3 DNA follows: TGTGCCAGCAGCTCGGCCTGGACAGGGGGAAATGAAAAACTGTTTTTT. This chain joins TRBV7-9 and TRBJ1-4; 10 nucleotides agree with TRBD1. This CDR3 has 16 amino acids. Germline CDR1 is SEHNR and CDR2 is FQNEAQ (reference sequence). After removal of 4 bases from V and 5 bases from J, the junction contained 7 bases not matched to a gene.

V and J are TRBV18 and TRBJ2-4, with 9 bases identical to TRBD1. V dropped 3 bases and J dropped 2; count of bases not matched to a gene: 11. CDR1 is KGHSH and CDR2 is LQKENI in the germline V gene. The CDR3 has 18 residues. CDR3 nucleotide sequence: TGTGCCAGCTCACCGTTTAAGGGACAGGGTAGAACCAAAAACATTCAGTACTTC. Its translation is CASSPFKGQGRTKNIQYF.

This chain uses TRBV15 with TRBJ2-3; 7 bases are a match to TRBD2. The CDR3 extends over 16 amino acids. V gave up 2 bases and J gave up 0 bases; unmatched junction bases: 5. CDR1 and CDR2 from the germline V gene are LNHNV and YYDKDF (reference sequence). DNA for the CDR3: TGTGCCACCAGCAGAAGTGGACTAGATAGCACAGATACGCAGTATTTT. Its protein product is CATSRSGLDSTDTQYF.

This rearrangement joins TRBV5-6 to TRBJ1-2; 7 nucleotides agree with TRBD1. CDR1 and CDR2 (germline): SGHDT, YYEEEE. The CDR3 is made up of 17 amino acids. Trimming cost V 0 bases and J 2 bases; bases outside gene matches: 10. CDR3 DNA: TGTGCCAGCAGCTTGGCCCCGTGGCAGGGACAGAACTATGGCTACACCTTC. Translating it yields CASSLAPWQGQNYGYTF.

This chain uses TRBV4-2 with TRBJ2-1; 8 bases match TRBD2. The CDR3 consists of 20 residues. The J segment lost 4 bases and the V segment lost 3 bases, leaving 20 bases of the junction unmatched. The V gene's germline CDR1 is LGHNA and CDR2 YNFKEQ. DNA of the CDR3: TGTGCCAGCAGCCAGGTCCCGCTTCGTAGCGGGAACGCTAGTTACAATGAGCAGTTCTTC. Protein product: CASSQVPLRSGNASYNEQFF.

This clone was seen only once. The chain's CDR3 is CASSLGAGGNEQFF. The CDR3 region has the DNA TGCGCCAGCAGCTTGGGGGCAGGGGGGAATGAGCAGTTCTTC. V usage is TRBV5-1 and J usage is TRBJ2-1, with D perhaps matching TRBD1 (7 bases). Germline V gene sequence: CDR1 SGHRS, CDR2 YFSETQ. The V end lost 0 bases, the J end lost 7 bases, and 11 bases lay between the germline ends. This CDR3 contains 14 residues.

The chain is built from TRBV4-2 and TRBJ2-7; 11 bases map to TRBD2. CDR1 and CDR2 (germline): LGHNA, YNFKEQ. V was clipped by 1 base and J by 0 bases; unmatched bases: 8. The CDR3 spans 18 residues. CDR3 protein: CASSQGVQGLADSYEQYF. CDR3 nucleotide sequence: TGTGCCAGCAGCCAAGGAGTTCAGGGACTAGCGGACTCCTACGAGCAGTACTTC.

The chain has TRBV14 and TRBJ2-5; D uncertain. The CDR3 spans 12 residues. Trimming removed 1 base from V and 5 bases from J, with 5 bases in between. The germline gives CDR1 SGHDN, CDR2 FVKESK. CDR3 protein: CASSQASETQYF. DNA for the CDR3: TGTGCCAGCAGCCAAGCGAGCGAGACCCAGTACTTC.

This clone was found a few times. The chain recombines TRBV30 with TRBJ1-1, with D hard to call. V lost 8 bases to trimming and J lost 1 base, with 11 bases between them. This CDR3 has 12 amino acids. CDR1 GTSNPN and CDR2 SVGIG come from the germline V gene (reference sequence). As DNA, the CDR3 is TGTGCCGGGAAAACAGCGAACACTGAAGCTTTCTTT. This codes for CAGKTANTEAFF.

The V and J genes are TRBV5-4 and TRBJ2-2; TRBD2 matches 11 bases. Germline CDR1 reads SGHNT; CDR2 reads YYREEE (reference sequence). This CDR3 comprises 16 residues. The trim removed 2 bases at V and 1 base at J, leaving 1 base unmatched. The CDR3 here is CASSLGLAGNTGELFF. The DNA of the CDR3 is TGTGCCAGCAGCTTAGGACTAGCGGGGAACACCGGGGAGCTGTTTTTT.

V gene TRBV7-8 combines with J gene TRBJ2-3, with D perhaps TRBD1 (5 bases). This CDR3 has 15 residues. In germline, CDR1 is SGHVS, CDR2 FQNEAQ. V shed 5 bases and J shed 2 bases, with 14 bases lying between them. For the CDR3, the DNA is TGTGCCAGCAGCCATTACAGGTCCTACACAGATACGCAGTATTTT. This gives the protein CASSHYRSYTDTQYF.

V gene TRBV6-1 combines with J gene TRBJ1-5; D not certain. V was pared by 1 base and J by 7 bases, with 5 bases between. From germline, CDR1 is MNHNS and CDR2 SASEGT. This CDR3 has 12 residues. The CDR3 region has the DNA TGTGCCAGCAGTGAAGGGCTCCAGCCCCAGCATTTT. The encoded protein is CASSEGLQPQHF.